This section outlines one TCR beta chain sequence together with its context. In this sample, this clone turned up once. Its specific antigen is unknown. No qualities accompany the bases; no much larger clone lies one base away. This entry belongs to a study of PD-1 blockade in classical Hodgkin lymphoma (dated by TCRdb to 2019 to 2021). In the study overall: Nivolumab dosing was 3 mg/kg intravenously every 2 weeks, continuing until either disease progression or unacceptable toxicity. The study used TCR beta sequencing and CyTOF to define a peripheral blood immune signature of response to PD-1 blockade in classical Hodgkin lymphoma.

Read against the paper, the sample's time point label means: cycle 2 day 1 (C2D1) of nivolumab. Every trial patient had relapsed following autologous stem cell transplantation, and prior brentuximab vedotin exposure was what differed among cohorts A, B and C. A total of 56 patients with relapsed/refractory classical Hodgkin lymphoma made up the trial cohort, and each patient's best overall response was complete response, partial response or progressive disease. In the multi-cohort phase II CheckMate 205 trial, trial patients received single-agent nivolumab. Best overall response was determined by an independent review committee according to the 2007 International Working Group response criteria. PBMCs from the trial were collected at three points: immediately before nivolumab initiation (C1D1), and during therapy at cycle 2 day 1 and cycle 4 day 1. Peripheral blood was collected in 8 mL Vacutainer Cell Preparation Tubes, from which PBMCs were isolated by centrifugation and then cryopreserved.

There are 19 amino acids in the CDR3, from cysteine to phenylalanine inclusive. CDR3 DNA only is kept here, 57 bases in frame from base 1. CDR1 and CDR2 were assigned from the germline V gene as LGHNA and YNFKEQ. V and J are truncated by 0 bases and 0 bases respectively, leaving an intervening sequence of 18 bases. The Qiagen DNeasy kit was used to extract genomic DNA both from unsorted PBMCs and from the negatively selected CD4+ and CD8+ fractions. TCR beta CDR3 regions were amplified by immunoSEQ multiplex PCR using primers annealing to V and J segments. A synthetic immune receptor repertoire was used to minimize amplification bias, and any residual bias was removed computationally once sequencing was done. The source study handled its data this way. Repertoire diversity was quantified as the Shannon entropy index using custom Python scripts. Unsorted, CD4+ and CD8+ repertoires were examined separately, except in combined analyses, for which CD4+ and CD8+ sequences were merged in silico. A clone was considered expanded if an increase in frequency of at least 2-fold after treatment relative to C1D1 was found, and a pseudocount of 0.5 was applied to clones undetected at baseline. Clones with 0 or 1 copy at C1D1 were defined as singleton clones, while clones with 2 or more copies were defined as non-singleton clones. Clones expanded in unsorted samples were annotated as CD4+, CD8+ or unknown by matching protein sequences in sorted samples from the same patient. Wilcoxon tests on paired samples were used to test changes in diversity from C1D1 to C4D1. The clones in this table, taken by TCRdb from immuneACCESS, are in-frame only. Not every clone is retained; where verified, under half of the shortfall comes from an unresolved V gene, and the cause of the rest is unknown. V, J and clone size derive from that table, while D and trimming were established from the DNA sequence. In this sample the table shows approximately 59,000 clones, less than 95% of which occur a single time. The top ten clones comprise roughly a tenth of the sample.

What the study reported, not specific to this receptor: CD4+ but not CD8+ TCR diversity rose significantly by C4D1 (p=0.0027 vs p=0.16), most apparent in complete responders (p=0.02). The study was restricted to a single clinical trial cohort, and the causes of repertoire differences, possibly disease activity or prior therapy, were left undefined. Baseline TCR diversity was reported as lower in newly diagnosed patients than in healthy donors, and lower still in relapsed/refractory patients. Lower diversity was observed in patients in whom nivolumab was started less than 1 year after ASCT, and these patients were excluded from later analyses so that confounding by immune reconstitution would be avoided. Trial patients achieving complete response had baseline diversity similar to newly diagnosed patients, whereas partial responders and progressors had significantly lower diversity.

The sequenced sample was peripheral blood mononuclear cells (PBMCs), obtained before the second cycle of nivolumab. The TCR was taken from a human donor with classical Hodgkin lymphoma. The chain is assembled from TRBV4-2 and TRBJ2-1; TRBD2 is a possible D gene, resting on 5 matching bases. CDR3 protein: CASSQEPLPGSSSYNEQFF. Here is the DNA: TGTGCCAGCAGCCAAGAGCCCCTTCCGGGATCCAGCTCCTACAATGAGCAGTTCTTC.